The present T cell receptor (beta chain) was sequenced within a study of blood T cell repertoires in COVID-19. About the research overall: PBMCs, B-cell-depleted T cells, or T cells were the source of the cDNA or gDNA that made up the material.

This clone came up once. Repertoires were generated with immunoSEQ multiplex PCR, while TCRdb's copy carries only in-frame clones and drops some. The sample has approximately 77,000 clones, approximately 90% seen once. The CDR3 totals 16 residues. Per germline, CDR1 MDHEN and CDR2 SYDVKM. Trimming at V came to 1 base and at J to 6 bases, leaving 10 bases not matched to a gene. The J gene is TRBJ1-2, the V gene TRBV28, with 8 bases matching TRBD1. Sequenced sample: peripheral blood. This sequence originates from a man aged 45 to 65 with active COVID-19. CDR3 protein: CASSLSLMTGVNGYTF. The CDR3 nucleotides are TGTGCCAGCAGTTTATCCCTAATGACAGGGGTCAATGGCTACACCTTC.